These T cell receptor beta chains were read from a single sample in a study of T cell responses to AZD1222 COVID-19 vaccine. Assay: immunoSEQ multiplex PCR; the TCRdb copy retains only in-frame clones and omits some. The sample includes fewer than 20,000 clones, 88% of them seen just once. The source was peripheral blood, collected 28 days after the second AZD1222 dose. These receptor sequences come from an adult who received the AZD1222 COVID-19 vaccine. Each CDR3 is given with its conserved first and last residue. Each record gives: clone size, D gene, J gene, V gene, CDR3 DNA, CDR3 protein. A D gene is named only where the DNA matches it firmly. Rows may omit the clone size; those that give it use once, few, many or a size class.

clone_size: NA; d_call: TRBD2; j_call: TRBJ2-1; v_call: TRBV28; cdr3_nt: TGTGCCAGCAAATCCCCGGGACTAGGTGCCCCTTCCAATGAGCAGTTCTTC; cdr3_aa: CASKSPGLGAPSNEQFF
clone_size: NA; d_call: NA; j_call: TRBJ2-1; v_call: TRBV9; cdr3_nt: TGTGCCAGCAGCGTAGTAACGGGGAATGAGCAGTTCTTC; cdr3_aa: CASSVVTGNEQFF
clone_size: NA; d_call: TRBD1; j_call: TRBJ2-7; v_call: TRBV7-2; cdr3_nt: TGTGCCAGCAGCTTATCTGGGACAGGGACTCAGCAGTACTTC; cdr3_aa: CASSLSGTGTQQYF
clone_size: NA; d_call: NA; j_call: TRBJ1-2; v_call: TRBV2; cdr3_nt: TGTGCCAGCAGTGCGGGGGACAACTATGGCTACACCTTC; cdr3_aa: CASSAGDNYGYTF
clone_size: NA; d_call: NA; j_call: TRBJ1-1; v_call: TRBV6-4; cdr3_nt: TGTGCCAGCAGCAACGGGGGTGGCGGGAATGAAGCTTTCTTT; cdr3_aa: CASSNGGGGNEAFF
clone_size: NA; d_call: NA; j_call: TRBJ1-2; v_call: TRBV24-1; cdr3_nt: TGTGCCACCAGTGATCAGACGCTCCTAGGGGGCTACACCTTC; cdr3_aa: CATSDQTLLGGYTF
clone_size: once; d_call: TRBD1; j_call: TRBJ2-7; v_call: TRBV19; cdr3_nt: TGTGCCAGTAGTATCGGGACAGGGTACTCCTACGAGCAGTACTTC; cdr3_aa: CASSIGTGYSYEQYF
clone_size: NA; d_call: NA; j_call: TRBJ2-7; v_call: TRBV15; cdr3_nt: TGTGCCACCAGCAGAGGTACTGGTAGTGGTTACGAGCAGTACTTC; cdr3_aa: CATSRGTGSGYEQYF
clone_size: NA; d_call: NA; j_call: TRBJ1-6; v_call: TRBV3-1/TRBV3-2; cdr3_nt: TGTGCCAGCAGCGCTCGACAGAGTTCACCCCTCCACTTT; cdr3_aa: CASSARQSSPLHF
clone_size: NA; d_call: NA; j_call: TRBJ2-1; v_call: TRBV7-9; cdr3_nt: TGTGCCAGCAGCGGTTCGACTTTGAGGAGGGAGCAGTTCTTC; cdr3_aa: CASSGSTLRREQFF
clone_size: NA; d_call: NA; j_call: TRBJ2-5; v_call: TRBV3-1/TRBV3-2; cdr3_nt: TGTGCCAGCAGCCAAATGGAGACCCAGTACTTC; cdr3_aa: CASSQMETQYF
clone_size: NA; d_call: TRBD2; j_call: TRBJ2-1; v_call: TRBV10-3; cdr3_nt: TGTGCCATGGCCGGGGGGGCCTCGAATGAGCAGTTCTTC; cdr3_aa: CAMAGGASNEQFF
clone_size: NA; d_call: TRBD1; j_call: TRBJ2-7; v_call: TRBV18; cdr3_nt: TGTGCCAGCTCACCAAACGCACAGGGGGCCGCCGCGCGGTACGAGCAGTACTTC; cdr3_aa: CASSPNAQGAAARYEQYF
clone_size: NA; d_call: NA; j_call: TRBJ2-3; v_call: TRBV5-1; cdr3_nt: TGCGCCAGCAGCTTGTTTGGGCGGTCTGGTAGCACAGATACGCAGTATTTT; cdr3_aa: CASSLFGRSGSTDTQYF
clone_size: NA; d_call: TRBD2; j_call: TRBJ2-1; v_call: TRBV5-3; cdr3_nt: TGTGCCTTAACGGTAGCGGGGGACAATGAGCAGTTCTTC; cdr3_aa: CALTVAGDNEQFF
clone_size: NA; d_call: TRBD2; j_call: TRBJ2-2; v_call: TRBV6-4; cdr3_nt: TGTGCCAGCAGTGTCCAACTAGCGGGGGACCACACCGGGGAGCTGTTTTTT; cdr3_aa: CASSVQLAGDHTGELFF
clone_size: NA; d_call: NA; j_call: TRBJ2-3; v_call: TRBV15; cdr3_nt: TGTGCCACCAGCAGAGAAAAAGCGGTCGGGGATACGCAGTATTTT; cdr3_aa: CATSREKAVGDTQYF